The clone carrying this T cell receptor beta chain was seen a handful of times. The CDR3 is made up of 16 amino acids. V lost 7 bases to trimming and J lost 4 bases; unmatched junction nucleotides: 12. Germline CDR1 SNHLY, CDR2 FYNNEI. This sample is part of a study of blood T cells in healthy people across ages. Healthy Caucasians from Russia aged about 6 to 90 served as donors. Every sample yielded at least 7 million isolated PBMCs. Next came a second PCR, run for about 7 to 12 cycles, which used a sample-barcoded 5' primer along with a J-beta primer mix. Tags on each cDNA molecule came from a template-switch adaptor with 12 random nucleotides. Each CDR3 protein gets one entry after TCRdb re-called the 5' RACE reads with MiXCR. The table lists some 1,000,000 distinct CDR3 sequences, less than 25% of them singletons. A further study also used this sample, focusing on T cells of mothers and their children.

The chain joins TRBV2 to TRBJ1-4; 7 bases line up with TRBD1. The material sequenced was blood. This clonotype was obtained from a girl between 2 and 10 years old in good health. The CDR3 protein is CASTPRVGTDNEKLFF. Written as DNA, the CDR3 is TGTGCCAGCACACCGAGGGTCGGGACAGATAATGAAAAACTGTTTTTT.